This TCR beta chain was identified in a study of blood T cells in healthy people across ages. A second about 7 to 12 cycle PCR used barcoded and J-beta primers. All cDNA molecules were each tagged by a template-switch adaptor with 12 random nucleotides. A single record per CDR3 protein comes from TCRdb applying MiXCR to the 5' RACE reads. The table includes under 1,100,000 distinct CDR3 sequences, approximately 25% detected once. The study, taken as a whole, reports: Diversity estimates drawn from one million T cells were deemed underestimates.

Germline lookup yields CDR1 WNHNN and CDR2 SYGVQD (reference sequence). V lost 3 bases to trimming and J lost 2 bases, with 7 bases between them. This CDR3 contains 13 residues. This clonotype was counted only a few times. No antigen is known for it. This sample also belongs to another study, concerning T cells of mothers and their children. This second study says: For each mother, over 9.5 million TCR beta CDR3 reads were obtained, and for each child, some 3.1 million. Within related and unrelated pairs, thymic selection shapes TCR recombination output in a similar way.

The sequenced sample consisted of blood. This sequence originates from a girl aged 2 to 10 in good health. J is TRBJ2-5 and V is TRBV10-1, with D hard to call. Written as DNA, the CDR3 is TGCGCCAGCAGTGAACGTATACAAGAGACCCAGTACTTC. Amino acid sequence: CASSERIQETQYF.